The 27 T cell receptor beta chains reported below all come from one sample, sequenced in a study of radiotherapy plus CTLA-4 blockade in lung cancer (dated by TCRdb to the late 2010s). Libraries were made using the immunoSEQ multiplex PCR assay. TCRdb retrieved this table from immuneACCESS and kept in-frame rearrangements only. Not all clones are present; in checked studies, unresolved V genes account for under half, and no reason is known for the remainder. Here the sample has about 25,000 clones; about 76% occur a single time. The ten biggest clones cover more than 3% of the sample. Specimen: peripheral blood, collected from a patient treated with radiotherapy plus ipilimumab. These receptors were collected from a human donor with non-small cell lung cancer whose response to radiotherapy plus ipilimumab could not be evaluated.

The V gene is TRBV5-1, the J gene TRBJ2-1; a weak D match, TRBD1 (6 bases). Trimming left V 0 bases short and J 2 bases short, with 9 bases between. The germline V gene has CDR1 SGHRS and CDR2 YFSETQ. The CDR3 extends over 15 amino acids. The CDR3 spells CASSLAGDTYNEQFF. The CDR3 DNA reads TGCGCCAGCAGCTTGGCAGGGGACACCTACAATGAGCAGTTCTTC.

The chain recombines TRBV18 with TRBJ2-4; 7 positions agree with TRBD1. The length of the CDR3 is 16 residues. The ends lost 1 base at V and 0 bases at J; junction bases unmatched: 3. In germline, CDR1 is KGHSH, CDR2 LQKENI. The CDR3 here is CASSPRDRLAKNIQYF. Here the CDR3 DNA reads TGTGCCAGCTCACCACGGGACAGATTAGCCAAAAACATTCAGTACTTC.

V and J are TRBV9 and TRBJ2-7, with 7 bases aligning to TRBD2. The CDR3 loop spans 16 amino acids. V lost 0 bases to trimming and J lost 4 bases; unmatched junction nucleotides: 10. CDR1 is SGDLS and CDR2 is YYNGEE in the germline V gene. The CDR3, as DNA: TGTGCCAGCAGCGTAGTTTCTGCGGGAGCCATTTACGAGCAGTACTTC. Protein sequence: CASSVVSAGAIYEQYF.

This clone showed up just a few times. The chain recombines TRBV6-6 with TRBJ2-2, with 8 nucleotides matching TRBD1. Trimming removed 8 bases from V and 8 bases from J; junction bases left unmatched: 13. The CDR3 has 15 residues. CDR1 is MNHNY and CDR2 is SVGAGI in the germline V gene (reference sequence). In DNA, the CDR3 is TGTGCCAGCTTGTGGACAGGGAAAAAAACGGGGGAGCTGTTTTTT. Its translation: CASLWTGKKTGELFF.

The rearrangement links TRBV7-9 to TRBJ2-7; TRBD2 aligns across 12 bases. The CDR3 has 16 amino acids. V lost 5 bases, J lost 2 bases, and 7 bases stayed unmatched. Germline CDR1 is SEHNR and CDR2 is FQNEAQ (reference sequence). The DNA of the CDR3 is TGTGCCAGCAGCACATGGACTAGCGGGACTACCTACGAGCAGTACTTC. Translated, it gives CASSTWTSGTTYEQYF.

The chain combines TRBV10-3 with TRBJ2-5; D possibly corresponds to TRBD1 (6 bases). Trimming left V 6 bases short and J 5 bases short, with 10 bases between. Germline-derived CDR1 and CDR2 are ENHRY and SYGVKD. The CDR3 loop spans 12 amino acids. The CDR3 loop reads CAIRGAQETQYF. The CDR3, as DNA: TGTGCCATCAGGGGGGCACAGGAGACCCAGTACTTC.

The sample holds a few counts of this clone. The J gene is TRBJ1-1, the V gene TRBV5-1, with no clear D. Trimming stripped 4 bases from V and 0 bases from J, with 10 bases between. The CDR3 has 14 residues. The germline V gene has CDR1 SGHRS and CDR2 YFSETQ. The CDR3 region has the DNA TGCGCCAGCAGCGCCGGAGTTTTGAACACTGAAGCTTTCTTT. It yields the protein CASSAGVLNTEAFF.

The rearrangement links TRBV7-6 to TRBJ2-5, with D unclear. Trimming took 3 bases from V and 1 from J, leaving 6 bases between them. Germline V gene sequence: CDR1 SGHVS, CDR2 FNYEAQ. CDR3 length: 13 amino acids. The CDR3 DNA is TGTGCCAGCAGCTTGACTTTCCAAGAGACCCAGTACTTC. Translated: CASSLTFQETQYF.

This clone was counted between two and nine times. V usage is TRBV10-3 and J usage is TRBJ1-2; D unresolved. CDR1 ENHRY and CDR2 SYGVKD come from the germline V gene. This CDR3 has 13 amino acids. Trimming removed 0 bases from V and 4 bases from J, with 6 bases in between. The CDR3: CAISESAVYGYTF. DNA for the CDR3: TGTGCCATCAGTGAGTCGGCGGTCTATGGCTACACCTTC.

The chain has TRBV14 and TRBJ2-1, with D perhaps TRBD2 (6 bases). The V gene's germline CDR1 is SGHDN and CDR2 FVKESK. This CDR3 region has 16 residues. Trimming removed 5 bases at V and 2 bases at J, with 16 bases between. The CDR3 DNA is TGTGCCAGCAGCTACGGGACTGCCCTTACCTACAATGAGCAGTTCTTC. Translation: CASSYGTALTYNEQFF.

The chain couples TRBV7-2 to TRBJ2-5; 11 bases are a match to TRBD1. This CDR3 comprises 16 residues. Trimming removed 4 bases from V and 1 base from J; junction bases left unmatched: 5. Per the germline V gene, CDR1 is SGHTA and CDR2 is FQGNSA. CDR3 sequence: CASSSGQGAFQETQYF. The CDR3 bases are TGTGCCAGCAGCTCCGGACAGGGGGCTTTCCAAGAGACCCAGTACTTC.

This clone showed up just once. The chain couples TRBV19 to TRBJ2-5; 12 bases align to TRBD2. Germline V gene sequence: CDR1 LNHDA, CDR2 SQIVND (reference sequence). V trimming: 3 bases; J trimming: 5 bases; junction bases outside the gene matches: 7. This CDR3 is built from 16 residues. CDR3 nucleotides: TGTGCCAGTAGTATTATAAGGACTAGCGGGACCGAGACCCAGTACTTC. Encoded protein: CASSIIRTSGTETQYF.

This chain connects TRBV2 to TRBJ2-3; no definite D call. V was pared by 8 bases and J by 3 bases, with 6 bases between. This CDR3 is 11 amino acids long. Germline values: CDR1 SNHLY, CDR2 FYNNEI. The CDR3 reads CASPPTDTQYF. The CDR3 DNA follows: TGTGCCAGCCCCCCGACAGATACGCAGTATTTT. The full variable domain, in which reference TRBV2 and TRBJ2-3 provide the parts outside the CDR3, is EPEVTQTPSHQVTQMGQEVILRCVPISNHLYFYWYRQILGQKVEFLVSFYNNEISEKSEIFDDQFSVERPDGSNFTLKIRSTKLEDSAMYFCASPPTDTQYFGPGTRLTVL.

This clone was seen only a few times. The J gene is TRBJ1-2, the V gene TRBV6-1, with 7 positions matching TRBD1. Germline assignment: CDR1 MNHNS and CDR2 SASEGT. The V segment lost 4 bases and the J segment 6 bases; nucleotides outside the gene matches: 5. This CDR3 spans 13 amino acids. In DNA, the CDR3 is TGTGCCAGCAGTGTGACAGGGCGGGATGGCTACACCTTC. Translating it yields CASSVTGRDGYTF.

The chain joins TRBV7-6 to TRBJ2-1; 13 bases align to TRBD2. The CDR3 has 15 amino acids. The germline V gene has CDR1 SGHVS and CDR2 FNYEAQ. Trimming cost V 4 bases and J 6 bases; bases outside gene matches: 3. DNA for the CDR3: TGTGCCAGCAGCTCACTAGCGGGGGGGATCAATGAGCAGTTCTTC. Its protein is CASSSLAGGINEQFF. Drawing the rest from reference TRBV7-6 and TRBJ2-1, the complete variable domain is GAGVSQSPRYKVTKRGQDVALRCDPISGHVSLYWYRQALGQGPEFLTYFNYEAQQDKSGLPNDRFSAERPEGSISTLTIQRTEQRDSAMYRCASSSLAGGINEQFFGPGTRLTVL.

The chain links TRBV29-1 to TRBJ2-1; D not resolved. Germline V CDR1 and CDR2: SQVTM, ANQGSEA. There are 17 residues in the CDR3. The V and J ends lost 4 bases and 0 bases respectively, with 19 bases between them. The CDR3 is CSVARDSPLSSYNEQFF. CDR3 bases: TGCAGCGTTGCTAGAGACTCGCCCCTGAGCTCCTACAATGAGCAGTTCTTC.

The V and J genes are TRBV10-1 and TRBJ2-3, with TRBD2 matching 7 bases. V gave up 2 bases and J gave up 7 bases; unmatched junction bases: 9. Germline V gives CDR1 WNHNN, CDR2 SYGVQD (reference sequence). The CDR3 sequence is 15 residues long. The CDR3: CASSEGFPGGHTQYF. CDR3 nucleotides: TGCGCCAGCAGTGAGGGGTTTCCGGGAGGTCATACGCAGTATTTT.

The V and J genes are TRBV4-3 and TRBJ2-4; weak D call: TRBD2 (5 bases). Germline lookup yields CDR1 LGHNA and CDR2 YSLEER. This CDR3 contains 15 residues. V shed 4 bases and J shed 3 bases, with 13 bases lying between them. The CDR3: CASSPGKGGKNIQYF. The DNA of the CDR3 is TGCGCCAGCAGCCCGGGGAAGGGCGGCAAAAACATTCAGTACTTC.

This chain joins TRBV19 and TRBJ2-3, with 9 bases matching TRBD2. Looked up from germline, CDR1 is LNHDA and CDR2 is SQIVND (reference sequence). V dropped 7 bases and J dropped 7; count of bases not matched to a gene: 9. This CDR3 has 14 residues. The CDR3, as DNA: TGTGCCAGTACGAGGGCGGGAGGGCCGAATACGCAGTATTTT. It yields the protein CASTRAGGPNTQYF.

The V call is TRBV4-1, the J call TRBJ2-5; D remains ambiguous. Between the trimmed V and J ends, which lost 1 base and 3 bases, there was a span of 6 bases. In germline, CDR1 is MGHRA, CDR2 YSYEKL. The CDR3 contains 13 residues. CDR3 amino acids: CASSQVPKETQYF. CDR3 nucleotides: TGCGCCAGCAGCCAAGTTCCCAAAGAGACCCAGTACTTC.

The chain has TRBV30 and TRBJ1-2; 8 bases are shared with TRBD1. V dropped 2 bases and J dropped 4; count of bases not matched to a gene: 15. This CDR3 region has 17 residues. Per the germline V gene, CDR1 is GTSNPN and CDR2 is SVGIG (reference sequence). This CDR3 is CAWSSPGGTSLSYGYTF. CDR3 coding DNA: TGTGCCTGGAGTTCTCCAGGGGGCACCTCGTTAAGCTATGGCTACACCTTC.

V and J are TRBV28 and TRBJ1-1, with D maybe TRBD1 (6 bases). The ends were cut back, 8 bases at V and 2 bases at J, with 18 bases in the middle. This CDR3 has 15 residues. The germline CDR1 and CDR2 sequences are MDHEN and SYDVKM. CDR3 sequence reads: CASFGTLGSNTEAFF. In DNA, the CDR3 is TGTGCCAGCTTCGGGACATTGGGTAGTAACACTGAAGCTTTCTTT.

The J gene is TRBJ2-5, the V gene TRBV5-1, with D uncertain. CDR1 and CDR2 from the germline V gene are SGHRS and YFSETQ. V was clipped by 4 bases and J by 4 bases, with 11 bases between them. This CDR3 is built from 13 residues. The CDR3 DNA reads as TGCGCCAGCAGCCAAAATACCGGAGAGACCCAGTACTTC. Translation: CASSQNTGETQYF.

This clone was counted between two and nine times. This rearrangement joins TRBV28 to TRBJ1-1; 10 bases fit TRBD1. The trim removed 4 bases at V and 0 bases at J, leaving 2 bases unmatched. The CDR3 is 15 amino acids. Per germline, CDR1 MDHEN and CDR2 SYDVKM. CDR3 in DNA: TGTGCCAGCAGTTCGACAGGGGGCATGAACACTGAAGCTTTCTTT. This translates into CASSSTGGMNTEAFF.

The chain recombines TRBV7-9 with TRBJ1-1; perhaps TRBD1 as D (6 bases). The CDR3 extends over 14 amino acids. The V and J ends lost 5 bases and 2 bases respectively, with 12 bases between them. Germline values: CDR1 SEHNR, CDR2 FQNEAQ (reference sequence). The CDR3 DNA sequence: TGTGCCAGCAGCCGCCGGGACACTAACACTGAAGCTTTCTTT. This codes for CASSRRDTNTEAFF.

This sequence joins TRBV6-1 and TRBJ2-3; D ambiguous. The V gene lost 7 bases and the J gene lost 3 bases, with 14 bases spanning the gap. Germline assignment: CDR1 MNHNS and CDR2 SASEGT. This CDR3 has 14 amino acids. The CDR3 DNA follows: TGTGCCAGCAAGAGGAACAAGGAGACAGATACGCAGTATTTT. Encoded protein: CASKRNKETDTQYF.

This clone was counted a single time. The chain has TRBV6-1 and TRBJ1-2; maybe TRBD1 (5 bases). V was trimmed by 2 bases and J by 7 bases, leaving 11 bases between them. The CDR3 has 13 amino acids. CDR1 MNHNS and CDR2 SASEGT come from the germline V gene. The CDR3 DNA sequence: TGTGCCAGCAGTGAAAAGGAAAGGGGTGGCTACACCTTC. It is translated as CASSEKERGGYTF.